This T cell receptor (beta chain) was identified in a study of blood T cell repertoires in COVID-19. On the study more broadly: Spain, Italy and the United States supplied samples that represented acute and convalescent COVID-19. In each case, the material was cDNA or gDNA derived from T cells, B-cell-depleted T cells, or PBMCs.

The sample holds a few counts of this clone. Authors' processing steps: Quantification of nucleated cells was approximated via reference gene primer amplification. TCRdb keeps only in-frame clones here, not all; method: immunoSEQ multiplex PCR. The V and J calls and the clone size are those of that table, but D and trimming were determined from the DNA. The repertoire includes fewer than 110,000 clones, over 75% of them detected once, and approximately 13% sits in the top ten. Per germline, CDR1 MNHEY and CDR2 SMNVEV (reference sequence). The V end was cut by 0 bases, the J end by 5 bases, with 11 bases between. The CDR3 extends over 16 amino acids.

The chain combines TRBV27 with TRBJ1-6; no clear D. The clonotype originates from a human donor in a cohort sampled during active or convalescent COVID-19. What was sequenced was peripheral blood. The CDR3 coding sequence is TGTGCCAGCAGTTTATCGAGAGGAGCCGATAATTCACCCCTCCACTTT. Translation: CASSLSRGADNSPLHF.